The clone carrying this TCR beta chain showed up just a few times. Through a sample-barcoded 5' primer and a J-beta primer mix, a second PCR was run for about 6 to 12 cycles. The template-switch adaptor was a 5' adaptor with 12 random nucleotides. It tagged each cDNA molecule. TCRdb reanalysed the 5' RACE reads using MiXCR and keeps one entry per CDR3 protein. This table holds hundreds of thousands of distinct CDR3 sequences, around three fifths found once. The sample originates from a study of blood T cells in healthy people across ages. This TCR derives from a man aged 40-49 years in good health. The specimen was blood.

This CDR3 is CASSGKTGNQETQYF. The CDR3, as DNA: TGTGCCAGCAGTGGGAAAACAGGGAACCAAGAGACCCAGTACTTC. V is TRBV6-1 and J is TRBJ2-5; TRBD1 might be the D (6 bases). V lost 4 bases to trimming and J lost 0 bases, with 12 bases between them. The CDR3 has 15 amino acids. Per the germline V gene, CDR1 is MNHNS and CDR2 is SASEGT.